This TCR beta chain was found in a study of T cell responses to AZD1222 COVID-19 vaccine. Clones were sequenced by immunoSEQ multiplex PCR, and TCRdb holds only the in-frame ones, with some missing. There are about 150,000 clones in the sample; about 85% occur only once, and 6.9% lies in the top ten. In regard to this clone: Its antigen is still unknown.

Regarding the study as a whole: Repertoire collection took place solely once the T cell response had peaked. At 160-218 and 743-854, vaccine-associated CD4 TCRs were dominant, and they spanned spike. Reportedly, nearly half the spike-specific TCRs target unmutated variant regions.

The clonotype originates from an adult who had recovered from COVID-19. The sequences come from peripheral blood, collected after recovery from COVID-19.

CDR3 DNA: TGCAGTGCTAGTTCCGGACAGGGGGTCATGAGACCCCTCCACTTT. Residues: CSASSGQGVMRPLHF. The J gene is TRBJ1-6, the V gene TRBV20-1; 10 positions match TRBD1. V was clipped by 3 bases and J by 12 bases; unmatched bases: 11. Germline V lookup: CDR1 DFQATT, CDR2 SNEGSKA (reference sequence). CDR3 length equals 15 residues.